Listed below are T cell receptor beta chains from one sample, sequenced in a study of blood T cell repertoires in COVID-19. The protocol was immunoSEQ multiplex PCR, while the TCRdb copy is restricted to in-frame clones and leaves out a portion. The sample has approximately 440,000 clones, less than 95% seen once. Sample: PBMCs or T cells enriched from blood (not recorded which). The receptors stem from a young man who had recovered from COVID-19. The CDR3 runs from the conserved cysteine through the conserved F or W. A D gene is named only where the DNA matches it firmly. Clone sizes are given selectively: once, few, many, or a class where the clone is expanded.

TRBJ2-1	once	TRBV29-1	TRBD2	TGCAGCGCCACCGGGACTAGCGGGGGTGGCTCCTACAATGAGCAGTTCTTC	CSATGTSGGGSYNEQFF
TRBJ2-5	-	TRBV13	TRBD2	TGTGCCAGCAGCTTAAGGGCGGGGGAGGCCCAGTACTTC	CASSLRAGEAQYF
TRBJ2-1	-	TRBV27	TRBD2	TGTGCCAGCAGTTCCCCGGGACTAGCGGGAGGGGGGAATGAGCAGTTCTTC	CASSSPGLAGGGNEQFF
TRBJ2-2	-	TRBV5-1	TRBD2	TGCGCCAGTAGACTAGCACCTAACACCGGGGAGCTGTTTTTT	CASRLAPNTGELFF
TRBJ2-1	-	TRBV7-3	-	TGTGCCAGCAGCTTAGAGTCCCGGTCCCGGTACAATGAGCAGTTCTTC	CASSLESRSRYNEQFF
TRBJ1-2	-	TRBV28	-	TGTGCCAGCAGTACGACAGGATCTAACTATGGCTACACCTTC	CASSTTGSNYGYTF
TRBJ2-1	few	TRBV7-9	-	TGTGCCAGCAGCCCCCATGGAGGGGGGGCCAGTGAGCAGTTCTTC	CASSPHGGGASEQFF
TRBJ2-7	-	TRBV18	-	TGTGCCAGCTCACCACCGGCGTCTAGCGTTAACTACGAGCAGTACTTC	CASSPPASSVNYEQYF
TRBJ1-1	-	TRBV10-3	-	TGTGCCATCAGTCCTTCTACAGGACCTGAAGCTTTCTTT	CAISPSTGPEAFF
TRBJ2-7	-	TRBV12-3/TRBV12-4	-	TGTGCCAGCAGCCCAAGACTAGGGGAGCAGTACTTC	CASSPRLGEQYF
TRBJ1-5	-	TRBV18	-	TGTGCCAGCTCAAGAACCGTGACTTTTGGAAATCAGCCCCAGCATTTT	CASSRTVTFGNQPQHF
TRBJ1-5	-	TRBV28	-	TGTGCCAGCAGTCCCACATCGCAGCCCCAGCATTTT	CASSPTSQPQHF
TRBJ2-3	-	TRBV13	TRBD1	TGTGCCAGCAGCTTAGGAACAGGGGGATTCACAGATACGCAGTATTTT	CASSLGTGGFTDTQYF
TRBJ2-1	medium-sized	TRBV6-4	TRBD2	TGTGCCAGCAGTGAGCGGGGGGGCTCCTACAATGAGCAGTTCTTC	CASSERGGSYNEQFF
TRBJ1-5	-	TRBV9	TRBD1	TGTGCCAGCAGCCGGGGACAGGCAAATCAGCCCCAGCATTTT	CASSRGQANQPQHF
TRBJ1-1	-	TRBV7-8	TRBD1	TGTGCCAGCAGCGTAAGACAGGGTCGGGACACTGAAGCTTTCTTT	CASSVRQGRDTEAFF
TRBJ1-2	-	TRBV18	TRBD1	TGTGCCAGCTCACCAAGACAGGGAGCTAACTATGGCTACACCTTC	CASSPRQGANYGYTF
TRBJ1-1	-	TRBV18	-	TGTGCCAGCTCACCACCCATCGCGAGGACTGAAGCTTTCTTT	CASSPPIARTEAFF
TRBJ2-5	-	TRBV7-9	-	TGTGCCAGCAGCTTAGGAGGCCAAGAGACCCAGTACTTC	CASSLGGQETQYF
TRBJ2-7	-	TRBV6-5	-	TGTGCCAGCAGCCGCCGTGGACTGAATCCCTACGAGCAGTACTTC	CASSRRGLNPYEQYF
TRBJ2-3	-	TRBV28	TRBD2	TGTGCCAGCCCTCCTAGCGGATTCGGCACAGATACGCAGTATTTT	CASPPSGFGTDTQYF
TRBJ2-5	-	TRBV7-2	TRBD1	TGTGCCAGCAGTTCCGGGACAGGACAAGAGACCCAGTACTTC	CASSSGTGQETQYF
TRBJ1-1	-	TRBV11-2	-	TGTGCCAGCAGCATAAGAACTATGGGTAACACTGAAGCTTTCTTT	CASSIRTMGNTEAFF
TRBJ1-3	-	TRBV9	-	TGTGCCAGCAGCGCCTCCGGGAACGCTGGAAACACCATATATTTT	CASSASGNAGNTIYF
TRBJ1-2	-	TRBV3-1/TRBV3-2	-	TGTGCCAGCAGCCAGACACCAGACTATGGCTACACCTTC	CASSQTPDYGYTF
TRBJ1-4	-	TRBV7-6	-	TGTGCCAGCAGCTTCACAGCTCGAATCGGAAAACTGTTTTTT	CASSFTARIGKLFF
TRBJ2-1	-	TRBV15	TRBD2	TGTGCCACCAGCAGAGTAGCACTAGCGACGACCAATGAGCAGTTCTTC	CATSRVALATTNEQFF
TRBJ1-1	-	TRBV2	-	TGTGCCACCCGAGAGGTACACCCTATCGACACTGAAGCTTTCTTT	CATREVHPIDTEAFF
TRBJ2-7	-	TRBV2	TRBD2	TGTGCCAGCAGTCGATGGACTAGCGGGACCTACGAGCAGTACTTC	CASSRWTSGTYEQYF
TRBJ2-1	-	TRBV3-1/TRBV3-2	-	TGTGCCAGCAGCCAAACCCGGTTGGCGGATGAGCAGTTCTTC	CASSQTRLADEQFF
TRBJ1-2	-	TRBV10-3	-	TGTGCCATCACTACAGGTACCGGCTACACCTTC	CAITTGTGYTF
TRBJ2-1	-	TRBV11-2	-	TGTGCCAGCAGCTATAGGACAGGGACTATCTACAATGAGCAGTTCTTC	CASSYRTGTIYNEQFF
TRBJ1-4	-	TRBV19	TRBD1	TGTGCCAGTAGTCAGGGGGCCGGTGAAAAACTGTTTTTT	CASSQGAGEKLFF
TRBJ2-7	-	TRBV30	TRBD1	TGTGCCTGGAGACGCGGACAGGATCTCTCACCCGAGCAGTACTTC	CAWRRGQDLSPEQYF
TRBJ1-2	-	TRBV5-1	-	TGCGCCAGCAGCCCAAACGGGGGGTTCAACTATGGCTACACCTTC	CASSPNGGFNYGYTF
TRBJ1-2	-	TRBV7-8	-	TGTGCCAGCAGCCCACTAACAGGGATCGGGGGCTACACCTTC	CASSPLTGIGGYTF
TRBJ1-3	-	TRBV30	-	TGTGCCCGAGACCAGGGGCCGCACTCTGGAAACACCATATATTTT	CARDQGPHSGNTIYF
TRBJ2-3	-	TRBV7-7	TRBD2	TGTGCCAGCAGCGTCGGACTAGCGGGGGCCGCGATGTATTTT	CASSVGLAGAAMYF